This T cell receptor (beta chain) was identified during a study of shared clonotypes between healthy human individuals. Study-level results: Unshared clonotypes carried lower generation probabilities than those common to all four donors. The researchers took only blood, and tissue repertoires probably look different.

Germline V gene lookup returns CDR1 SGHVS and CDR2 FQNEAQ. The V end was cut by 5 bases, the J end by 6 bases, with 11 bases between. The CDR3 runs 12 residues. This clone was counted ten times or more. The antigen is undetermined. Other DNA sequences in this specimen translate into the identical CDR3. Splitting the CD4+ cells yielded a CD45RA+ naive subset and a CD45RA-negative memory subset. Sequencing was performed with immunoSEQ multiplex PCR; in TCRdb, only in-frame clones are kept and a portion is missing. The sample holds about 360,000 clones, over 70% seen once. The chain combines TRBV7-8 with TRBJ2-7; tentatively, D is TRBD2 (7 bases). The sample taken for sequencing was memory CD4+ T cells sorted from blood. Subset in this sample: CD45RA-negative fraction. This sequence originates from a man aged 30 to 39 in good health. In DNA, the CDR3 is TGTGCCAGCAGCCTAGGGGGGGGCGAGCAGTACTTC. This translates into CASSLGGGEQYF.